This entry lists 15 T cell receptor beta chains sequenced from one sample in a study of T cell responses to AZD1222 COVID-19 vaccine (TCRdb year 2021). To prepare the library, the immunoSEQ multiplex PCR assay was applied. Not all clones reach the TCRdb copy of this immuneACCESS table, which keeps in-frame sequences only. Checked studies attribute under half of the gap to unresolved V genes and leave the rest unexplained. Here the sample has 150,000 to 200,000 clones; about 93% occur a single time. Clones ranked in the top ten supply approximately 0.64% of the sample. This specimen's time point label, per the study, means: baseline before first vaccination. The sequencing here drew on peripheral blood, taken on day 0 of AZD1222 vaccination. The receptors originated from an adult in good health.

The V gene is TRBV28, the J gene TRBJ2-1; D is uncertain. Germline V gene sequence: CDR1 MDHEN, CDR2 SYDVKM. V was pared by 4 bases and J by 6 bases, with 10 bases between. This CDR3 has 13 residues. The CDR3 DNA reads as TGTGCCAGCAGTTCTCCTCTCGTCAATGAGCAGTTCTTC. This codes for CASSSPLVNEQFF.

The chain employs TRBV12-3 or TRBV12-4 and TRBJ1-2, with D maybe TRBD1 (5 bases). This CDR3 region has 13 residues. The ends were cut back, 7 bases at V and 1 base at J, with 10 bases in the middle. The CDR3 loop is CASMGRNNYGYTF. CDR3 sequence (DNA): TGTGCCAGCATGGGGCGGAATAACTATGGCTACACCTTC.

The chain uses TRBV5-4 and TRBJ2-1, with TRBD2 identical over 10 bases. The CDR3 runs 16 residues. From germline, CDR1 is SGHNT and CDR2 YYREEE (reference sequence). V trimming: 0 bases; J trimming: 5 bases; junction bases outside the gene matches: 5. This chain's CDR3 is CASSLGGLAGDNEQFF. The CDR3 DNA sequence: TGTGCCAGCAGCTTGGGAGGCCTAGCGGGGGACAATGAGCAGTTCTTC. Using reference TRBV5-4 and TRBJ2-1 for the parts outside the CDR3, the full variable domain is ETGVTQSPTHLIKTRGQQVTLRCSSQSGHNTVSWYQQALGQGPQFIFQYYREEENGRGNFPPRFSGLQFPNYSSELNVNALELDDSALYLCASSLGGLAGDNEQFFGPGTRLTVL.

The CDR3 here is CASSVETGDGNTIYF. The CDR3 DNA is TGTGCCAGCAGCGTTGAGACAGGGGACGGAAACACCATATATTTT. The rearrangement links TRBV9 to TRBJ1-3, with 8 bases aligning to TRBD1. This CDR3 is 15 amino acids long. The J segment lost 4 bases and the V segment lost 2 bases, leaving 5 bases of the junction unmatched. Germline-derived CDR1 and CDR2 are SGDLS and YYNGEE.

A single count supports this clone. J is TRBJ1-1 and V is TRBV7-2; the D is unclear. This CDR3 comprises 13 residues. Trimming took off 5 bases at V and 1 base at J, with 8 bases between the two ends. Germline V gene lookup returns CDR1 SGHTA and CDR2 FQGNSA. CDR3 in amino acids: CASSPTANTEAFF. The CDR3 DNA reads as TGTGCCAGCAGCCCTACAGCGAACACTGAAGCTTTCTTT.

The CDR3 loop is CASRTGQGNSPLHF. The CDR3 DNA follows: TGCGCCAGCCGCACGGGACAGGGGAATTCACCCCTCCACTTT. The rearrangement joins TRBV5-1 to TRBJ1-6, with 10 nucleotides matching TRBD1. CDR1 SGHRS and CDR2 YFSETQ come from the germline V gene. The CDR3 runs 14 residues. V lost 7 bases to trimming and J lost 7 bases; unmatched junction nucleotides: 5.

The rearrangement uses TRBV5-5 and TRBJ2-7; D is uncertain. The CDR3 has 12 amino acids. Germline CDR1 reads SGHKS; CDR2 reads YYEKEE (reference sequence). Trimming left V 0 bases short and J 4 bases short, with 5 bases between. CDR3 DNA sequence: TGTGCCAGCAGCTTGGAGGGATACGAGCAGTACTTC. This gives the protein CASSLEGYEQYF.

The chain joins TRBV5-4 to TRBJ2-7; D is ambiguous. The CDR3 sequence is 12 residues long. V lost 3 bases, J lost 2 bases, and 6 bases lay in between. From germline, CDR1 is SGHNT and CDR2 YYREEE (reference sequence). The CDR3 coding sequence is TGTGCCAGCAGCTCGCCCCCCTACGAGCAGTACTTC. Translating it yields CASSSPPYEQYF.

The chain recombines TRBV15 with TRBJ2-6; D remains unclear. Germline V gives CDR1 LNHNV, CDR2 YYDKDF (reference sequence). Trimming stripped 6 bases from V and 4 bases from J, with 10 bases between. This CDR3 contains 14 residues. This CDR3 reads CATSRPEGANVLTF. The CDR3 DNA reads TGTGCCACCAGTCGACCGGAAGGGGCCAACGTCCTGACTTTC.

The rearrangement links TRBV28 to TRBJ2-1; D unresolved. Trimming removed 3 bases at V and 8 bases at J, with 11 bases between. This CDR3 contains 13 residues. Germline CDR1 reads MDHEN; CDR2 reads SYDVKM. For the CDR3, the DNA is TGTGCCAGCAGTTTCCCCCTCAGCGATGAGCAGTTCTTC. This encodes CASSFPLSDEQFF.

The chain joins TRBV30 to TRBJ2-2, with TRBD1 as a possible D gene (6 bases). This CDR3 is built from 16 residues. Trimming stripped 3 bases from V and 3 bases from J, with 17 bases between. Germline V gives CDR1 GTSNPN, CDR2 SVGIG (reference sequence). CDR3: CAWRGQPIYHTGELFF. Written as DNA, the CDR3 is TGTGCCTGGAGGGGACAACCCATTTACCACACCGGGGAGCTGTTTTTT.

This sequence joins TRBV5-4 and TRBJ2-7, with D possibly matching TRBD2 (5 bases). Trimming left V 4 bases short and J 3 bases short, with 14 bases between. The CDR3 contains 14 residues. Germline CDR1 and CDR2: SGHNT and YYREEE (reference sequence). CDR3 residues: CASSQQRADYEQYF. As DNA, the CDR3 is TGTGCCAGCAGCCAGCAGAGAGCGGACTACGAGCAGTACTTC. The entire variable domain, with the rest obtained from reference TRBV5-4 and TRBJ2-7, is as follows: ETGVTQSPTHLIKTRGQQVTLRCSSQSGHNTVSWYQQALGQGPQFIFQYYREEENGRGNFPPRFSGLQFPNYSSELNVNALELDDSALYLCASSQQRADYEQYFGPGTRLTVT.

The chain recombines TRBV15 with TRBJ1-5, with a weak D call TRBD1 (5 bases). Trimming pared 8 bases from V and 0 bases from J, leaving 5 bases between. The CDR3 is 12 residues long. The germline V gene encodes CDR1 LNHNV and CDR2 YYDKDF (reference sequence). The CDR3 sequence: CATGTSNQPQHF. The DNA for the CDR3 is TGTGCCACCGGGACTAGCAATCAGCCCCAGCATTTT.

The J gene is TRBJ1-2, the V gene TRBV13; 9 nucleotides match TRBD1. Germline-derived CDR1 and CDR2 are PRHDT and FYEKMQ (reference sequence). With 5 bases clipped from V and 4 bases from J, the junction kept 5 bases outside the gene matches. The CDR3 totals 14 residues. In DNA, the CDR3 is TGTGCCAGCAGCCTGGGACAGGGTGGCTATGGCTACACCTTC. Translating it yields CASSLGQGGYGYTF.

This clone was detected only once. V usage is TRBV27 and J usage is TRBJ1-3; D is uncertain. V was cut by 5 bases and J by 3 bases, with 11 bases left in between. CDR3 length: 14 amino acids. Germline assignment: CDR1 MNHEY and CDR2 SMNVEV (reference sequence). The CDR3 bases are TGTGCCAGCAGTCCCGGGCGCATTGGAAACACCATATATTTT. It codes for CASSPGRIGNTIYF.